The sequence of this T cell receptor (beta chain) was determined in a study of blood T cell repertoires in COVID-19. Whole-study context: T cells, B-cell-depleted T cells, or PBMCs supplied cDNA or gDNA.

Original analysis: Amplified reference gene primers provided the basis for estimating nucleated cell counts. Sequenced by immunoSEQ multiplex PCR; TCRdb stores in-frame clones only, minus some. V and J calls and clone size are as listed in that table; D and trimming were resolved from the DNA. The sample lists approximately 170,000 clones; 81% were seen once. J was trimmed by 1 base and V by 4 bases; bases with no gene match: 7. The length of the CDR3 is 16 residues. CDR1 is MNHNY, CDR2 SVGAGI, per germline (reference sequence). This chain joins TRBV6-6 and TRBJ1-1; 9 bases line up with TRBD1. This sequence originates from a man in his 60s with active or convalescent COVID-19. Sequenced: peripheral blood. CDR3 residues: CASSSTTGGRNTEAFF. For the CDR3, the DNA is TGTGCCAGCAGTTCGACCACAGGGGGCAGGAACACTGAAGCTTTCTTT.